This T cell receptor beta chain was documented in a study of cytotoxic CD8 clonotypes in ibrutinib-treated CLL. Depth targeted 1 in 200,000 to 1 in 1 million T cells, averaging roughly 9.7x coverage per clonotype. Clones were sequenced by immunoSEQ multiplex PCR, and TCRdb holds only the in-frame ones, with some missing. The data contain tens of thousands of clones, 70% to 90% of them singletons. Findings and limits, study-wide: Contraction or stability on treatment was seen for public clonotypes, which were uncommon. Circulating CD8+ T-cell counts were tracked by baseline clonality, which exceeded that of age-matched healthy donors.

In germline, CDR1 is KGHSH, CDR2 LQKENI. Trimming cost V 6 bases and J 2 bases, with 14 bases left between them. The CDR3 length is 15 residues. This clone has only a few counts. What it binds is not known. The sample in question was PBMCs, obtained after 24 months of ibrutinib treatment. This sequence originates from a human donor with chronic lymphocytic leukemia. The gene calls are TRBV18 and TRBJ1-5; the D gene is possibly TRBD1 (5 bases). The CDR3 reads CASSQTGRGNQPQHF. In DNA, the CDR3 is TGTGCCAGCTCCCAAACAGGAAGGGGCAATCAGCCCCAGCATTTT.